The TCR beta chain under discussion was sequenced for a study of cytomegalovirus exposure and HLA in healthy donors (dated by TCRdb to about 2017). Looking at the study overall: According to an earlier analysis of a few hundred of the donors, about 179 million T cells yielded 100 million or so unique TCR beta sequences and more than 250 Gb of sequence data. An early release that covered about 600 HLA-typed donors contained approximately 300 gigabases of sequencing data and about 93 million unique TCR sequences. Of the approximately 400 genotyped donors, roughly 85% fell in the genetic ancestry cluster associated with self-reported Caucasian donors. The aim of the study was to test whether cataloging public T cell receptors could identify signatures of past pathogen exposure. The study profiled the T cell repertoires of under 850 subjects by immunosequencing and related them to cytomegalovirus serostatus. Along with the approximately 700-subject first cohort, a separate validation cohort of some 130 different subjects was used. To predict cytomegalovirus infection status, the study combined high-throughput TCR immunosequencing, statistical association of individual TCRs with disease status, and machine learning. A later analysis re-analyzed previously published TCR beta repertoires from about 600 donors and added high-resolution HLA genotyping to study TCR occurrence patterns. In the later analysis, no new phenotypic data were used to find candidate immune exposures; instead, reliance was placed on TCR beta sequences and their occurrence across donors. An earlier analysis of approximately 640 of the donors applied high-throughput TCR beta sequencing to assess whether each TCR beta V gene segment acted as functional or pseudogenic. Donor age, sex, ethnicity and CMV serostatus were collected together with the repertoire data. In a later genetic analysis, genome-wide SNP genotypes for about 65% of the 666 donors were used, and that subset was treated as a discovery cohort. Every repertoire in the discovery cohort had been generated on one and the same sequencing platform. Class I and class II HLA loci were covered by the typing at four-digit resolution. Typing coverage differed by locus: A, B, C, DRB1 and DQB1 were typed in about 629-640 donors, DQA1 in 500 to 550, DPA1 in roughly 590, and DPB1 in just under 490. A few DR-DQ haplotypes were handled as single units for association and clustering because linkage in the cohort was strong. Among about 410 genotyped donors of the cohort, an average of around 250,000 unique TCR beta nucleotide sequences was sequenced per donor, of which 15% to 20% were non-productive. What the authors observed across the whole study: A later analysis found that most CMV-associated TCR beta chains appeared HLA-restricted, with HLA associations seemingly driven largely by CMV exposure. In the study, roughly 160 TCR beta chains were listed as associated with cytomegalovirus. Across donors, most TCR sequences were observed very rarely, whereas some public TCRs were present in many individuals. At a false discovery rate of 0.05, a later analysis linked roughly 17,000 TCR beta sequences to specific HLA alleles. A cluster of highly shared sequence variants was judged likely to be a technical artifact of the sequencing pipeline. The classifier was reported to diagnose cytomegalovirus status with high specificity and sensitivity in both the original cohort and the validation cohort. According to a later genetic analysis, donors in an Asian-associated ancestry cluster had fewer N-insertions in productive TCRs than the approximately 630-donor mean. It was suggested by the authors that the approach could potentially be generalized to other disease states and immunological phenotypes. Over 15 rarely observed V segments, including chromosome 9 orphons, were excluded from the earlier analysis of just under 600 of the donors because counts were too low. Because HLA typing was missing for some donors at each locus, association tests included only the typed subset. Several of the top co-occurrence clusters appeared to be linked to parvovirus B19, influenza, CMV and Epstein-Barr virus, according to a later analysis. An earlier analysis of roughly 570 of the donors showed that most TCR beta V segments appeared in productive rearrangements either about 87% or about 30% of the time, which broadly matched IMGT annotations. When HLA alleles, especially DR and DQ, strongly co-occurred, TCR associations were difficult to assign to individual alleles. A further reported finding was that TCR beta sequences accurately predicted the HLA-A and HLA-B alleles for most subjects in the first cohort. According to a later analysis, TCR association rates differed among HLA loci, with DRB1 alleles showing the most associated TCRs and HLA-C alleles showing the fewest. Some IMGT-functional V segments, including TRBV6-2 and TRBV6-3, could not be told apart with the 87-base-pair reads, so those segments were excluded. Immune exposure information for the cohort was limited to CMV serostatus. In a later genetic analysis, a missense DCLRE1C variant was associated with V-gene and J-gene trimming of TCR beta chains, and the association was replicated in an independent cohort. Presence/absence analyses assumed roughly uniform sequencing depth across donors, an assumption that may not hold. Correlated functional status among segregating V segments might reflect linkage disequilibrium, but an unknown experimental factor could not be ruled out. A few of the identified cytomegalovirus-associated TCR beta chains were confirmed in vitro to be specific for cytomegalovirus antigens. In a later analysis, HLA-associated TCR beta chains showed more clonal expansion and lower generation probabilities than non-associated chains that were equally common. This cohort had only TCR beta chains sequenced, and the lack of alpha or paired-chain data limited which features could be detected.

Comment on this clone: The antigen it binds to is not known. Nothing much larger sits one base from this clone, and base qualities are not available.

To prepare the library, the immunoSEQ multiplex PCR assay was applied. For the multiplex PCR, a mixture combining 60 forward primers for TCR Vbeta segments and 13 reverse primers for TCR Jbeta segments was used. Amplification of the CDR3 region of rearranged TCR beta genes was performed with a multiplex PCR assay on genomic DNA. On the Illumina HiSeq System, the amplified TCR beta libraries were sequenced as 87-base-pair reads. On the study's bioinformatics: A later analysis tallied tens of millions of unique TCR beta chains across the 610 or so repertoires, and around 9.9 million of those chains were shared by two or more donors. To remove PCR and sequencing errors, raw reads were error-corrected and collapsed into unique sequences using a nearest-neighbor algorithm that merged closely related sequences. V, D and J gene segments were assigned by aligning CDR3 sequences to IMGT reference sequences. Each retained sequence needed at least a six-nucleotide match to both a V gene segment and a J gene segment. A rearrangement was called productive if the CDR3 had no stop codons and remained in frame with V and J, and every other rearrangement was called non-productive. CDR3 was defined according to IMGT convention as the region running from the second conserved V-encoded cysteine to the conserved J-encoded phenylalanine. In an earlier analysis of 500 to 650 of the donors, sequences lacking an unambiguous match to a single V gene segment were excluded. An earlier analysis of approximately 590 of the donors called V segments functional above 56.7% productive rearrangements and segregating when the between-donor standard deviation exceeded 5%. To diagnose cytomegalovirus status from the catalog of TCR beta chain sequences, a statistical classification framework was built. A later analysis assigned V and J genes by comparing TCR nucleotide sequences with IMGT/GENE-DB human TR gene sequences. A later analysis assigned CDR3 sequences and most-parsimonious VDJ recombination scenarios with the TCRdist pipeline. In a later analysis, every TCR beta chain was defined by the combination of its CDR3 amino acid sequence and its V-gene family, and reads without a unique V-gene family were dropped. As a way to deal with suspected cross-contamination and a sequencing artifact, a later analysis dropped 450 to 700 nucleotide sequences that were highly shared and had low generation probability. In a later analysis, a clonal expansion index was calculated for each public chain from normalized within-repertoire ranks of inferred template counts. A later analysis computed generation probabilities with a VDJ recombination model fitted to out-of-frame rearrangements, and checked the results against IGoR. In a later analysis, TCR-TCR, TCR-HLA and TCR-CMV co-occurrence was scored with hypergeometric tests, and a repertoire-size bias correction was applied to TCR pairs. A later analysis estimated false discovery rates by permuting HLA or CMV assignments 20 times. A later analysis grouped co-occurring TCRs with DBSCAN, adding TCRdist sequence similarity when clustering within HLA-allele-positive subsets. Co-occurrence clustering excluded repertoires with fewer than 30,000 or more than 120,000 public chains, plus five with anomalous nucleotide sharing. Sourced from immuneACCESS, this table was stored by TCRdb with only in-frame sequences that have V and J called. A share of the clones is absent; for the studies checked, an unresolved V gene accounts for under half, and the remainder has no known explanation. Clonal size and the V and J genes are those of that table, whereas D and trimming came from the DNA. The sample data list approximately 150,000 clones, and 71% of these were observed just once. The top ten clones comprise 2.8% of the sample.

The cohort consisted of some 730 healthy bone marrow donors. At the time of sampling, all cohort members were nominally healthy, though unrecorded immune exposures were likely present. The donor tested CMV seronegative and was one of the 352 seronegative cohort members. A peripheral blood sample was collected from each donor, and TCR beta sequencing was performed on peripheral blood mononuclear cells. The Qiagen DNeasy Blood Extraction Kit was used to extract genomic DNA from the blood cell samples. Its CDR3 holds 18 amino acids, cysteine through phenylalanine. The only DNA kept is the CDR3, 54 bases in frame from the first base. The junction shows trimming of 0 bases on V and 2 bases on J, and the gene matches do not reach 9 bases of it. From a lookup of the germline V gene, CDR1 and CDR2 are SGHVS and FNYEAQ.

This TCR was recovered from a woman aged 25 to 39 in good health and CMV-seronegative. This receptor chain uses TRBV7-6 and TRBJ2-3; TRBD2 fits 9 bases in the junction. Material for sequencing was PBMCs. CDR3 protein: CASSLAYAGGTFTDTQYF. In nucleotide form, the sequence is TGTGCCAGCAGCTTAGCCTACGCGGGGGGGACCTTCACAGATACGCAGTATTTT.